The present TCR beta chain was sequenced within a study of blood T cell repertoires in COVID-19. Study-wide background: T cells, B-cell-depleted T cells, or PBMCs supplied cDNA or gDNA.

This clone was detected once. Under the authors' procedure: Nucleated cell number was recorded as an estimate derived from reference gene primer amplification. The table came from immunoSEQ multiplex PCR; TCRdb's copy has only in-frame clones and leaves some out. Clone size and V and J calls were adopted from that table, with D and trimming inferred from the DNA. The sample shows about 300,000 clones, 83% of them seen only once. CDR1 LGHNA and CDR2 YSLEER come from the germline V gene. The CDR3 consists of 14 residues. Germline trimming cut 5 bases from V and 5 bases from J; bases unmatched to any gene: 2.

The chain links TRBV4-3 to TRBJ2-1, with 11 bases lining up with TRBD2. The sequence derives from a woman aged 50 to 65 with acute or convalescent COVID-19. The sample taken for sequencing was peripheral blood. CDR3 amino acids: CASSRLAGNNEQFF. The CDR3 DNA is TGCGCCAGCAGCAGACTAGCGGGAAACAATGAGCAGTTCTTC.